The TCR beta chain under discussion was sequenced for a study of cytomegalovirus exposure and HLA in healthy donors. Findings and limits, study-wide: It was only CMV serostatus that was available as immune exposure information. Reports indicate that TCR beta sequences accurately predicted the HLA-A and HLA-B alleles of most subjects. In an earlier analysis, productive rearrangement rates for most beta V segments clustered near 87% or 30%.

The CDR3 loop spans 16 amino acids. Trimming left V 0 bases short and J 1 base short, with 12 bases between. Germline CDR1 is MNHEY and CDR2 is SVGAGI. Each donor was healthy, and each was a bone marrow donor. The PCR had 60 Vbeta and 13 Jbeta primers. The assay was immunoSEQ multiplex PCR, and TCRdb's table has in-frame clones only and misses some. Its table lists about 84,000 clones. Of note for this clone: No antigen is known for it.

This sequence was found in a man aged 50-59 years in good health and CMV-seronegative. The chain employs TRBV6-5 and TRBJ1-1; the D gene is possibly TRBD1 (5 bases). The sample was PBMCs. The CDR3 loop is CASSYSQGSPNTEAFF. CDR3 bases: TGTGCCAGCAGTTACTCGCAGGGATCCCCGAACACTGAAGCTTTCTTT.